Following are 27 T cell receptor beta chains from one sample sequenced in a study of blood T cell repertoires in COVID-19. Sequencing was performed with immunoSEQ multiplex PCR; in TCRdb, only in-frame clones are kept and a portion is missing. The sample carries about 64,000 clones, roughly 91% recorded once. Material: peripheral blood. The receptors stem from a human donor in a cohort sampled during active COVID-19.

The V and J genes are TRBV7-9 and TRBJ2-3; 12 bases align to TRBD2. Germline V gene data show CDR1 as SEHNR and CDR2 as FQNEAQ (reference sequence). The CDR3 sequence is 13 residues long. V was clipped by 11 bases and J by 0 bases; unmatched bases: 0. Here the CDR3 reads CAGTSGSTDTQYF. DNA for the CDR3: TGTGCCGGGACTAGCGGGAGCACAGATACGCAGTATTTT.

J is TRBJ1-5 and V is TRBV28; maybe TRBD1 (5 bases). CDR3 length: 13 residues. Germline assignment: CDR1 MDHEN and CDR2 SYDVKM. V was trimmed by 3 bases and J by 9 bases, leaving 12 bases between them. In DNA, the CDR3 is TGTGCCAGCAGTTTGGCGGGACGACGGCCCCAGCATTTT. This translates into CASSLAGRRPQHF.

V usage is TRBV7-9 and J usage is TRBJ2-7; 8 bases map to TRBD2. This CDR3 region has 18 residues. The germline CDR1 and CDR2 sequences are SEHNR and FQNEAQ (reference sequence). With V trimmed by 5 bases and J by 3 bases, 18 bases remained unmatched. The CDR3 sequence: CASSPSNGATSGLYEQYF. CDR3 bases: TGTGCCAGCAGCCCCTCAAACGGGGCCACTAGCGGACTCTACGAGCAGTACTTC.

The chain has TRBV10-2 and TRBJ2-3; tentative D call: TRBD2 (5 bases). The CDR3 spans 15 residues. V was trimmed by 2 bases and J by 10 bases, leaving 19 bases between them. CDR1 WSHSY and CDR2 SAAADI come from the germline V gene. CDR3 in DNA: TGCGCCAGCAGTGAGCGCCCCAGGACTGCGCCGGCGCAGTATTTT. This codes for CASSERPRTAPAQYF.

This clone was picked up one time. As DNA, the CDR3 is TGTGCCAGCAGTTTTCTACGACTTGGGTCCGGGGGCTACACCTTC. It yields the protein CASSFLRLGSGGYTF. The chain couples TRBV28 to TRBJ1-2; D uncertain. The CDR3 contains 15 residues. With 3 bases removed from V and 8 bases from J, the gap between germline ends came to 19 bases. Germline CDR1 MDHEN, CDR2 SYDVKM.

The J gene is TRBJ2-7, the V gene TRBV7-2; no definite D call. The V end lost 10 bases, the J end lost 3 bases, and 16 bases lay between the germline ends. CDR1 and CDR2 from the germline V gene are SGHTA and FQGNSA. The CDR3 extends over 13 amino acids. CDR3 loop: CATTSAVIYEQYF. CDR3 bases: TGTGCCACCACAAGCGCTGTCATCTACGAGCAGTACTTC. The full variable domain, rest sourced from reference TRBV7-2 and TRBJ2-7, is GAGVSQSPSNKVTEKGKDVELRCDPISGHTALYWYRQSLGQGLEFLIYFQGNSAPDKSGLPSDRFSAERTGGSVSTLTIQRTQQEDSAVYLCATTSAVIYEQYFGPGTRLTVT.

This sequence joins TRBV19 and TRBJ1-4; 10 bases are a match to TRBD1. Looked up from germline, CDR1 is LNHDA and CDR2 is SQIVND (reference sequence). With 1 base clipped from V and 5 bases from J, the junction kept 4 bases outside the gene matches. This CDR3 is 16 amino acids long. The CDR3 coding sequence is TGTGCCAGTAGTATAGTTCGGACAGGGGGGAATGAAAAACTGTTTTTT. The encoded protein is CASSIVRTGGNEKLFF. Based on the CDR3 plus reference TRBV19 and TRBJ1-4, the full variable domain is DGGITQSPKYLFRKEGQNVTLSCEQNLNHDAMYWYRQDPGQGLRLIYYSQIVNDFQKGDIAEGYSVSREKKESFPLTVTSAQKNPTAFYLCASSIVRTGGNEKLFFGSGTQLSVL.

The gene calls are TRBV24-1 and TRBJ1-5; TRBD1 agrees at 11 bases. Germline assignment: CDR1 KGHDR and CDR2 SFDVKD. This CDR3 spans 18 amino acids. J was trimmed by 2 bases and V by 0 bases; bases with no gene match: 5. The CDR3 reads CATSDLRTGGAGNQPQHF. The DNA of the CDR3 is TGTGCCACCAGTGATTTGCGGACAGGGGGCGCCGGCAATCAGCCCCAGCATTTT.

The chain carries TRBV27 and TRBJ2-5, with a weak D call TRBD1 (6 bases). The V gene lost 0 bases and the J gene lost 5 bases, with 16 bases spanning the gap. Per the germline V gene, CDR1 is MNHEY and CDR2 is SMNVEV (reference sequence). This CDR3 spans 16 amino acids. The CDR3 reads CASSLSGQHGRETQYF. The CDR3 DNA is TGTGCCAGCAGTTTATCAGGACAGCACGGTCGGGAGACCCAGTACTTC.

The rearrangement uses TRBV4-2 and TRBJ1-1; D gene unclear. There are 15 residues in the CDR3. Germline values: CDR1 LGHNA, CDR2 YNFKEQ. V was shortened by 1 base and J by 0 bases, with 9 bases between the two germline ends. DNA of the CDR3: TGTGCCAGCAGCCAAGTGGGAGGGATGAACACTGAAGCTTTCTTT. It codes for CASSQVGGMNTEAFF.

The CDR3 here is CASSDYGDYEQYF. The CDR3 nucleotides read TGTGCCAGCAGTGACTACGGAGACTACGAGCAGTACTTC. The chain employs TRBV2 and TRBJ2-7; D is unresolved. CDR3 size: 13 residues. Trimming removed 3 bases at V and 3 bases at J, with 9 bases between. CDR1 is SNHLY, CDR2 FYNNEI, per germline. Filled out from reference TRBV2 and TRBJ2-7, the complete variable domain reads EPEVTQTPSHQVTQMGQEVILRCVPISNHLYFYWYRQILGQKVEFLVSFYNNEISEKSEIFDDQFSVERPDGSNFTLKIRSTKLEDSAMYFCASSDYGDYEQYFGPGTRLTVT.

This clone was seen a few times. This chain joins TRBV4-1 and TRBJ2-7, with 7 bases that match TRBD2. V shed 1 base and J 3 bases; nucleotides not matched to a gene: 3. Germline CDR1 and CDR2: MGHRA and YSYEKL. The CDR3 has 14 amino acids. The DNA of the CDR3 is TGCGCCAGCAGCCAAGGGGAGGGTCGCTACGAGCAGTACTTC. Residues: CASSQGEGRYEQYF.

This chain links TRBV11-2 with TRBJ2-2; 8 nucleotides line up with TRBD2. The V and J ends lost 5 bases and 4 bases, in that order; junction bases with no gene match: 6. The germline CDR1 and CDR2 sequences are SGHAT and FQNNGV. There are 15 residues in the CDR3. CDR3 protein: CASSLSGRGTGELFF. CDR3 DNA: TGTGCCAGCAGCCTGAGCGGGAGAGGCACCGGGGAGCTGTTTTTT.

This chain joins TRBV6-5 and TRBJ2-3; tentative D call: TRBD2 (5 bases). The CDR3 totals 14 residues. Trimming removed 0 bases from V and 4 bases from J, with 8 bases in between. Per germline, CDR1 MNHEY and CDR2 SVGAGI. CDR3 loop: CASSYSRGPDTQYF. CDR3 in DNA: TGTGCCAGCAGTTACTCGAGAGGGCCAGATACGCAGTATTTT.

The V call is TRBV6-1, the J call TRBJ2-3; the D is unclear. Looked up from germline, CDR1 is MNHNS and CDR2 is SASEGT. The V end was cut by 3 bases, the J end by 4 bases, with 14 bases between. CDR3 size: 15 residues. DNA of the CDR3: TGTGCCAGCAGTGACCCTAGTATCTGGCCAGATACGCAGTATTTT. Its translation: CASSDPSIWPDTQYF.

V usage is TRBV11-3 and J usage is TRBJ2-5; 12 positions agree with TRBD2. The CDR3 length is 15 residues. Trimming removed 6 bases from V and 1 base from J; junction bases left unmatched: 3. The V gene's germline CDR1 is SGHNT and CDR2 YENEEA. Here the CDR3 DNA reads TGTGCCAGCAGGTGGACTAGCGGGACCCAAGAGACCCAGTACTTC. Its translation: CASRWTSGTQETQYF.

The chain joins TRBV6-2 or TRBV6-3 to TRBJ2-6; 8 bases are shared with TRBD1. This CDR3 comprises 19 residues. Germline CDR1 reads MNHEY; CDR2 reads SVGEGT. After removal of 0 bases from V and 0 bases from J, the junction contained 7 bases not matched to a gene. CDR3 in amino acids: CASSYSTGTGISGANVLTF. The CDR3 bases are TGTGCCAGCAGTTACTCGACCGGGACAGGCATCTCTGGGGCCAACGTCCTGACTTTC.

The CDR3 DNA sequence: TGTGCCAGTAGTGTCGGACAGGGTTTTGCCTACGAGCAGTACTTC. This translates into CASSVGQGFAYEQYF. This chain uses TRBV19 with TRBJ2-7; 8 nucleotides agree with TRBD1. After removal of 5 bases from V and 2 bases from J, the junction contained 8 bases not matched to a gene. The CDR3 has 15 amino acids. The V gene's germline CDR1 is LNHDA and CDR2 SQIVND (reference sequence).

The gene calls are TRBV27 and TRBJ2-3; 13 bases line up with TRBD2. Germline CDR1 MNHEY, CDR2 SMNVEV (reference sequence). Unmatched junction bases numbered 2, after V lost 5 bases and J lost 6 bases. The CDR3 is 14 residues long. The CDR3 sequence: CASSGTSGMDTQYF. The CDR3 nucleotides are TGTGCCAGCAGTGGGACTAGCGGGATGGATACGCAGTATTTT.

This chain links TRBV28 with TRBJ1-4; the match to TRBD1 covers 9 bases. The ends lost 6 bases at V and 3 bases at J; junction bases unmatched: 5. CDR1 and CDR2 (germline): MDHEN, SYDVKM. The CDR3 loop spans 15 amino acids. Written as DNA, the CDR3 is TGTGCCAGCAGGTTACAGGGGGCCTCTAATGAAAAACTGTTTTTT. Its protein product is CASRLQGASNEKLFF.

V usage is TRBV28 and J usage is TRBJ2-3, with 12 bases fitting TRBD2. V gave up 4 bases and J gave up 6 bases; unmatched junction bases: 11. This CDR3 has 17 amino acids. From germline, CDR1 is MDHEN and CDR2 SYDVKM. The CDR3 sequence: CASSYGASGRARDTQYF. The CDR3 coding sequence is TGTGCCAGCAGTTATGGAGCTAGCGGGAGGGCAAGGGATACGCAGTATTTT.

The chain combines TRBV5-1 with TRBJ2-3; no clear D. There are 18 residues in the CDR3. Germline V gene data show CDR1 as SGHRS and CDR2 as YFSETQ. Trimming removed 0 bases from V and 0 bases from J, with 17 bases in between. CDR3 DNA sequence: TGCGCCAGCAGCTTGGAGAGTGGCGGCAGTACTAGCACAGATACGCAGTATTTT. It codes for CASSLESGGSTSTDTQYF.

The CDR3 protein is CAIMDGRTADTQYF. Written as DNA, the CDR3 is TGTGCCATCATGGACGGGAGGACCGCAGATACGCAGTATTTT. This chain links TRBV10-3 with TRBJ2-3; 7 bases align to TRBD2. Trimming took 7 bases from V and 4 from J; bases not matched to a gene: 8. Germline CDR1 is ENHRY and CDR2 is SYGVKD. CDR3 size: 14 residues.

The chain uses TRBV23-1 and TRBJ1-6; D might be TRBD1 (5 bases). TRBV23-1 is an open reading frame whose function is uncertain. V was shortened by 7 bases and J by 6 bases, with 13 bases between the two germline ends. The CDR3 runs to 14 residues. The CDR3 DNA reads TGCGCCAGCACCTTAGGACATACTAATTCACCCCTCCACTTT. This translates into CASTLGHTNSPLHF.

V gene TRBV9 combines with J gene TRBJ1-2; D is perhaps TRBD1 (5 bases). The CDR3 runs to 15 residues. Deletions cut 0 bases from V and 4 bases from J, with 13 bases between. Germline CDR1 reads SGDLS; CDR2 reads YYNGEE. DNA for the CDR3: TGTGCCAGCAGCGTAGCTACGTCGGGGGGCTATGGCTACACCTTC. It yields the protein CASSVATSGGYGYTF.

V and J are TRBV18 and TRBJ2-1; D is possibly TRBD2 (5 bases). The V gene lost 4 bases and the J gene lost 6 bases, with 10 bases spanning the gap. The length of the CDR3 is 13 residues. CDR1 and CDR2 (germline): KGHSH, LQKENI. The CDR3 DNA is TGTGCCAGCTCACGGCGGACTCCCAATGAGCAGTTCTTC. This sequence encodes CASSRRTPNEQFF.

The chain employs TRBV6-2 or TRBV6-3 and TRBJ1-5; D may be TRBD1 (5 bases). The germline V gene has CDR1 MNHEY and CDR2 SVGEGT. The CDR3 has 14 residues. V lost 4 bases, J lost 5 bases, and 12 bases lay in between. In DNA form, the CDR3 reads TGTGCCAGCAGTTCCGGGGGGAGGGATCAGCCCCAGCATTTT. Amino acid sequence: CASSSGGRDQPQHF.